Each of the 15 T cell receptor beta chains below was sequenced from the same sample in a study of blood T cells in healthy people across ages. The second PCR ran roughly 6 to 11 cycles with a sample-barcoded 5' primer and J-beta primers. TCRdb re-derived calls from the 5' RACE reads in MiXCR, one entry per CDR3 protein. The profile shows around 1,100,000 distinct CDR3 sequences, about two fifths of them singletons. The specimen sequenced was blood. The receptor source for this set is a man between 18 and 35 years old in good health.

The chain links TRBV9 to TRBJ2-1, with D perhaps given as TRBD1 or TRBD2 (5 bases each). From germline, CDR1 is SGDLS and CDR2 YYNGEE. The CDR3 covers 15 residues. V lost 4 bases to trimming and J lost 5 bases, with 16 bases between them. This CDR3 reads CASSPSGTYHNEQFF. CDR3 in DNA: TGTGCCAGCAGCCCCTCCGGGACCTATCACAATGAGCAGTTCTTC.

J is TRBJ2-7 and V is TRBV28, with D possibly being TRBD1 (6 bases). The CDR3 has 16 residues. V gave up 5 bases and J gave up 4 bases, with 21 bases separating them. Germline CDR1 is MDHEN and CDR2 is SYDVKM. The CDR3 DNA reads TGTGCCAGCAGTAATCGGGACCAGGGGTTGTTGTACGAGCAGTACTTC. Protein: CASSNRDQGLLYEQYF.

This clonotype has a handful of counts. The chain links TRBV12-3 or TRBV12-4 to TRBJ2-1, with D possibly being TRBD1 (5 bases). The ends were cut back, 3 bases at V and 5 bases at J, with 14 bases in the middle. CDR3 length equals 15 residues. The CDR3 sequence is CASSFPSQGNNEQFF. In DNA, the CDR3 is TGTGCCAGCAGTTTCCCCAGCCAGGGTAACAATGAGCAGTTCTTC.

CDR3 in amino acids: CASSQDRGEGQPQHF. The CDR3 DNA reads as TGCGCCAGCAGCCAAGACAGGGGAGAGGGTCAGCCCCAGCATTTT. The V gene is TRBV4-1, the J gene TRBJ1-5; D possibly corresponds to TRBD1 (6 bases). Germline CDR1 MGHRA, CDR2 YSYEKL. The CDR3 spans 15 residues. With 0 bases removed from V and 6 bases from J, the gap between germline ends came to 12 bases.

This clonotype appeared many times. This chain connects TRBV5-1 to TRBJ1-2; tentative D call: TRBD1 (6 bases). Germline CDR1 is SGHRS and CDR2 is YFSETQ. The CDR3 sequence is 16 residues long. The germline V and J ends were trimmed by 6 bases and 5 bases, with 23 bases remaining between them. The CDR3 DNA sequence: TGCGCCAGCAAACCAGTCCCGAGGACAGACGGATATGGCTACACCTTC. Protein: CASKPVPRTDGYGYTF.

Concerning this clonotype: A read error may produce the germline difference seen at one junction end. This chain links TRBV20-1 with TRBJ1-5, with D tentatively TRBD1 (5 bases). This CDR3 spans 15 amino acids. The germline CDR1 and CDR2 sequences are DFQATT and SNEGSKA (reference sequence). The CDR3 sequence is CSAREGLYSNQPQPF. CDR3 coding DNA: TGCAGTGCTAGAGAGGGGCTGTATAGCAATCAGCCCCAGCCTTTT.

The J gene is TRBJ2-3, the V gene TRBV9; D ambiguous. V dropped 5 bases and J dropped 3 bases, with 10 bases sitting between them. The CDR3 loop spans 13 amino acids. CDR1 and CDR2 from the germline V gene are SGDLS and YYNGEE. Here the CDR3 DNA reads TGTGCCAGCAGACGGAGCCCTACAGATACGCAGTATTTT. It specifies CASRRSPTDTQYF.

This clonotype was picked up many times. DNA for the CDR3: TGTGCCAGCAGCCCGGAGGGACAGGGAGATCCTAACTATGGCTACACCTTC. Translating it yields CASSPEGQGDPNYGYTF. The chain joins TRBV4-2 to TRBJ1-2, with 9 positions matching TRBD1. Trimming took 4 bases from V and 0 from J; bases not matched to a gene: 9. Per the germline V gene, CDR1 is LGHNA and CDR2 is YNFKEQ. This CDR3 is 17 amino acids long.

About this clonotype itself: A clone one base away is much larger, so this may be a read error. The chain employs TRBV21-1 and TRBJ2-1; the table's D gene call, TRBD2, was not cross checked with the DNA. TRBV21-1 is labeled a pseudogene. The CDR3 contains 15 residues. This chain's CDR3 is CASSRSTTSGYEQFF. The CDR3 coding sequence is TGTGCCAGCAGCAGAAGTACGACTAGCGGCTACGAGCAGTTCTTC.

This CDR3 reads CSAKTGSLDEQYF. The DNA for the CDR3 is TGCAGTGCTAAAACCGGGTCCCTTGACGAGCAGTACTTC. The chain uses TRBV20-1 and TRBJ2-7; D not certain. This CDR3 spans 13 amino acids. Per the germline V gene, CDR1 is DFQATT and CDR2 is SNEGSKA (reference sequence). With 4 bases removed from V and 5 bases from J, the gap between germline ends came to 15 bases.

About this clonotype itself: Sequence at one end of the junction differs from germline and may be a read error. The V call is TRBV7-2, the J call TRBJ2-7; perhaps TRBD1 as D (6 bases). The germline gives CDR1 SGHTA, CDR2 FQGNSA. The CDR3 totals 14 residues. The CDR3 region has the DNA TGTGCCAGCAGCCCTATGACAGGCTCCCACGAGCAGTACTTC. This encodes CASSPMTGSHEQYF. The variable domain in full, completed from reference TRBV7-2 and TRBJ2-7, reads GAGVSQSPSNKVTEKGKDVELRCDPISGHTALYWYRQSLGQGLEFLIYFQGNSAPDKSGLPSDRFSAERTGGSVSTLTIQRTQQEDSAVYLCASSPMTGSHEQYFGPGTRLTVT.

This clonotype was seen a handful of times. V gene TRBV20-1 combines with J gene TRBJ2-7; D not resolved. The CDR3 has 14 amino acids. Germline CDR1 and CDR2: DFQATT and SNEGSKA (reference sequence). V was trimmed by 3 bases and J by 0 bases, leaving 12 bases between them. For the CDR3, the DNA is TGCAGTGCTAGGGGTCACTCGGACTCCTACGAGCAGTACTTC. Protein: CSARGHSDSYEQYF.

In this sample, this clonotype turned up a few times. The chain couples TRBV29-1 to TRBJ2-2; D may be TRBD2 (6 bases). Trimming left V 0 bases short and J 3 bases short, with 14 bases between. This CDR3 has 16 amino acids. The germline V gene has CDR1 SQVTM and CDR2 ANQGSEA. The CDR3 protein is CSVEDLSGSDTGELFF. In DNA form, the CDR3 reads TGCAGCGTTGAAGATCTTAGCGGATCGGACACCGGGGAGCTGTTTTTT.

The rearrangement joins TRBV30 to TRBJ2-1; 10 nucleotides align to TRBD1. Germline V gene data show CDR1 as GTSNPN and CDR2 as SVGIG (reference sequence). The CDR3 runs to 14 residues. V shed 4 bases and J 4 bases; nucleotides not matched to a gene: 4. The DNA for the CDR3 is TGTGCCTGGAACGTGGGACAGGGGTACAATGAGCAGTTCTTC. Its protein is CAWNVGQGYNEQFF.

The gene calls are TRBV6-5 and TRBJ1-2; 10 bases are a match to TRBD1. Losses at the gene ends were 6 bases for V and 4 bases for J; bases not matched to a gene: 5. CDR3 length equals 14 residues. Germline CDR1 MNHEY, CDR2 SVGAGI. Written as DNA, the CDR3 is TGTGCCAGCAGCTACGGACAGGGGGGCTATGGCTACACCTTC. Translating it yields CASSYGQGGYGYTF.